A single sample gave rise to the 15 T cell receptor beta chains below, sequenced in a study of metastatic and nonmetastatic thyroid tumors. None of the patients had undergone any treatment ahead of thyroid surgery. TCRdb re-clonotyped the PCR reads via MiXCR. The table has around 18,000 clones, about 34% seen once. Sequencing was carried out using tumor tissue. Receptors were obtained from a female donor with papillary thyroid cancer or a benign thyroid nodule (not recorded which). Some clones in this sample may be carry-over from other donors' samples.

This clone has only a few counts. The rearrangement uses TRBV20-1 and TRBJ2-1, with D perhaps TRBD2 (6 bases). V was clipped by 5 bases and J by 8 bases, with 13 bases between them. Germline V gene lookup returns CDR1 DFQATT and CDR2 SNEGSKA (reference sequence). The CDR3 runs 12 residues. The CDR3 DNA follows: TGCAGTGCTCGCCAGACTAGTCATGAGCAGTTCTTC. Encoded protein: CSARQTSHEQFF.

The V gene is TRBV9, the J gene TRBJ2-5; D is perhaps TRBD1 (5 bases). The V end lost 2 bases, the J end lost 7 bases, and 15 bases lay between the germline ends. Per the germline V gene, CDR1 is SGDLS and CDR2 is YYNGEE. The CDR3 is made up of 14 amino acids. The CDR3 sequence: CASSVNQGAGTQYF. In DNA form, the CDR3 reads TGTGCCAGCAGCGTCAATCAGGGCGCAGGGACCCAGTACTTC.

V is TRBV4-2 and J is TRBJ2-3, with 9 bases fitting TRBD1. Germline loops: CDR1 LGHNA, CDR2 YNFKEQ. The CDR3 loop spans 16 amino acids. V shed 2 bases, J shed 0 bases, and the junction held 3 bases outside the gene matches. The chain's CDR3 is CASSQRTGVSTDTQYF. The CDR3 DNA reads TGTGCCAGCAGCCAACGGACAGGGGTTAGCACAGATACGCAGTATTTT.

The V and J genes are TRBV28 and TRBJ1-6, with D unresolved. The CDR3 is 16 amino acids. CDR1 and CDR2 from the germline V gene are MDHEN and SYDVKM. V was pared by 5 bases and J by 0 bases, with 11 bases between. CDR3 nucleotide sequence: TGTGCCAGCAGTCCTCGATTGGGCTCCTATAATTCACCCCTCCACTTT. The encoded protein is CASSPRLGSYNSPLHF. The variable domain in full, completed from reference TRBV28 and TRBJ1-6, reads DVKVTQSSRYLVKRTGEKVFLECVQDMDHENMFWYRQDPGLGLRLIYFSYDVKMKEKGDIPEGYSVSREKKERFSLILESASTNQTSMYLCASSPRLGSYNSPLHFGNGTRLTVT.

Relative to its sample, this clone is medium-sized (0.01 to 0.1%). CDR3 sequence reads: CASSPGYEQYF. CDR3 nucleotides: TGTGCCAGCAGCCCAGGGTACGAGCAGTACTTC. The chain employs TRBV7-2 and TRBJ2-7; a weak D match, TRBD1 (5 bases). This CDR3 region has 11 residues. With 5 bases removed from V and 4 bases from J, the gap between germline ends came to 6 bases. CDR1 SGHTA and CDR2 FQGNSA come from the germline V gene.

This clone has at least ten counts. This may be a read error: a much more frequent sequence differs by one nucleotide. This rearrangement joins TRBV27 to TRBJ1-1; possible D gene TRBD1, 5 bases. Germline CDR1 reads MNHEY; CDR2 reads SMNVEV (reference sequence). The CDR3 contains 17 residues. Trimming removed 0 bases at V and 0 bases at J, with 14 bases between. CDR3 nucleotide sequence: TGTGCCAGCAGTTTATCGAGATCGCCGGGGGTGAACACTGAAGCTTTCTTT. Its translation is CASSLSRSPGVNTEAFF.

This clone was seen a handful of times. The rearrangement joins TRBV19 to TRBJ2-1; D is possibly TRBD1 (6 bases). With 6 bases removed from V and 2 bases from J, the gap between germline ends came to 14 bases. The CDR3 has 15 amino acids. Germline V gene sequence: CDR1 LNHDA, CDR2 SQIVND (reference sequence). The DNA for the CDR3 is TGTGCCAGTAGCCCTCGGGGACAAACCTACAATGAGCAGTTCTTC. The encoded protein is CASSPRGQTYNEQFF.

The genes are TRBV5-1 and TRBJ2-2, with 8 bases identical to TRBD1. Germline V lookup: CDR1 SGHRS, CDR2 YFSETQ. V lost 4 bases to trimming and J lost 6 bases; unmatched junction nucleotides: 2. This CDR3 has 13 amino acids. The CDR3: CASSRTGSGELFF. The CDR3 DNA is TGCGCCAGCAGCCGGACAGGGTCCGGGGAGCTGTTTTTT.

This chain connects TRBV5-6 to TRBJ2-5, with D possibly matching TRBD1 (5 bases). This CDR3 has 15 amino acids. Trimming left V 4 bases short and J 4 bases short, with 17 bases between. Per the germline V gene, CDR1 is SGHDT and CDR2 is YYEEEE. In DNA, the CDR3 is TGTGCCAGCAGCGTAGTAGTGGGGCCTGGAGAGACCCAGTACTTC. Translating gives CASSVVVGPGETQYF.

In the case of this clone: This may be a read error: a much more frequent sequence differs by one nucleotide. V usage is TRBV10-2 and J usage is TRBJ2-6; no clear D gene. The CDR3 totals 13 residues. The germline V gene has CDR1 WSHSY and CDR2 SAAADI. For the CDR3, the DNA is TGCGCCAGCAGTCTGTCTGGGTCCAACGTCCTGACTTTC. The encoded protein is CASSLSGSNVLTF.

For this clone: Because it lacks the conserved phenylalanine or tryptophan at the end, this CDR3 is likely a read error. The chain links TRBV19 to TRBJ1-5, with D unresolved. The CDR3 has 16 residues. Germline V gene sequence: CDR1 LNHDA, CDR2 SQIVND (reference sequence). The DNA of the CDR3 is TGTGCCAGTAGAACGCGGCCAGGCAATAGCAATCAGCACCAGCATTCT. Encoded protein: CASRTRPGNSNQHQHS.

This clone is labeled medium-sized. The V call is TRBV5-1, the J call TRBJ2-1; 12 nucleotides agree with TRBD2. The CDR3 consists of 15 residues. V gave up 3 bases and J gave up 7 bases; unmatched junction bases: 5. Germline CDR1 and CDR2: SGHRS and YFSETQ. CDR3 sequence: CASSSLAGGPNEQFF. The CDR3 DNA reads TGCGCCAGCAGCTCTCTAGCGGGAGGGCCTAATGAGCAGTTCTTC. The whole variable domain, remainder taken from reference TRBV5-1 and TRBJ2-1, is KAGVTQTPRYLIKTRGQQVTLSCSPISGHRSVSWYQQTPGQGLQFLFEYFSETQRNKGNFPGRFSGRQFSNSRSEMNVSTLELGDSALYLCASSSLAGGPNEQFFGPGTRLTVL.

The chain uses TRBV3-1 and TRBJ2-5; TRBD1 matches 7 bases. The length of the CDR3 is 13 residues. Trimming at V came to 7 bases and at J to 2 bases, leaving 4 bases not matched to a gene. Per germline, CDR1 LGHDT and CDR2 YNNKEL (reference sequence). The CDR3 loop is CASTGTAQETQYF. In DNA form, the CDR3 reads TGTGCCAGCACCGGGACAGCTCAAGAGACCCAGTACTTC.

This clone was seen more than once but under ten times. The rearrangement links TRBV4-1 to TRBJ2-3; no firm D call. There are 15 residues in the CDR3. Trimming removed 1 base at V and 4 bases at J, with 12 bases between. CDR1 is MGHRA and CDR2 is YSYEKL in the germline V gene. CDR3 sequence reads: CASSQAELVSDTQYF. The CDR3, as DNA: TGCGCCAGCAGCCAAGCCGAGCTAGTGTCAGATACGCAGTATTTT.

This clone was counted between two and nine times. The chain links TRBV12-3 or TRBV12-4 to TRBJ1-2; 9 positions match TRBD1. The CDR3 totals 13 residues. Trimming at V came to 5 bases and at J to 7 bases, leaving 5 bases not matched to a gene. This chain's CDR3 is CASSPGQGRGYTF. The DNA of the CDR3 is TGTGCCAGCAGTCCGGGACAGGGTCGTGGCTACACCTTC.